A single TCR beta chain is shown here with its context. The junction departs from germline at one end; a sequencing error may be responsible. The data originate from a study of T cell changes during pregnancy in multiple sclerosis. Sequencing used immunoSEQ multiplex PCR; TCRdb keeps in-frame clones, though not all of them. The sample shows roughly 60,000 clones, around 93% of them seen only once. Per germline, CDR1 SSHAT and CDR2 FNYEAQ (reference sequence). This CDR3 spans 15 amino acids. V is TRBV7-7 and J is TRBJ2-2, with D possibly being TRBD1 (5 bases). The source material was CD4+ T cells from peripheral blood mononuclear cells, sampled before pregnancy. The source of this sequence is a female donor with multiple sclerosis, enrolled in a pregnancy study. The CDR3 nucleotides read TGTGCTAGCACCAAGACAGCGACGAACACCGGGGAGCTGTTTTTT. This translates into CASTKTATNTGELFF.